Listed below are T cell receptor beta chains from one sample, sequenced in a study of radiotherapy plus CTLA-4 blockade in lung cancer. Profiled with immunoSEQ multiplex PCR; TCRdb holds only in-frame clones, not every one. The sample has some 51,000 clones, 65% to 80% seen once. The sample consisted of peripheral blood, taken from a patient treated with radiotherapy plus ipilimumab. The receptors shown here come from a human donor with non-small cell lung cancer whose response to radiotherapy plus ipilimumab could not be evaluated. The CDR3 runs from the conserved cysteine through the conserved F or W. A D gene is named only where the DNA matches it firmly. The size entry is marked missing in some rows and otherwise reads once, few, many or a size class.

>TRBJ2-2|TRBV7-2|TRBD1|.
TGTGCCAGCAGCAGGCGGACAGGCGCCGGGGAGCTGTTTTTT
CASSRRTGAGELFF
>TRBJ1-1|TRBV4-2|.|.
TGTGCCAGCAGCCCATCCCTCCCGACAGTAAACACTGAAGCTTTCTTT
CASSPSLPTVNTEAFF
>TRBJ2-7|TRBV5-4|.|few
TGTGCCAGCAGCGGGGTAGGGAGGCAGCAGTACTTC
CASSGVGRQQYF
>TRBJ1-5|TRBV2|.|.
TGTGCCAGCGGAGGTAGCAATCAGCCCCAGCATTTT
CASGGSNQPQHF
>TRBJ2-3|TRBV6-5|.|.
TGTGCCAGCAGTTCCTTAGGGGCGCTGAGCACAGATACGCAGTATTTT
CASSSLGALSTDTQYF
>TRBJ2-2|TRBV7-2|TRBD2|.
TGTGCCAGCAGCTTCTTCTGGGGAGCGGGAAACACCGGGGAGCTGTTTTTT
CASSFFWGAGNTGELFF
>TRBJ2-2|TRBV9|TRBD1|.
TGTGCCAGCAGCCCAGAGACAGGGGGAACCGGGGAGCTGTTTTTT
CASSPETGGTGELFF
>TRBJ2-5|TRBV25-1|.|.
TGTGCCAGCAGTGATTCGGGGGAGACCCAGTACTTC
CASSDSGETQYF
>TRBJ2-5|TRBV5-1|TRBD2|few
TGCGCCAGCAGCCCGACGGGACTAGCGGGAGAGACCCAGTACTTC
CASSPTGLAGETQYF
>TRBJ2-1|TRBV28|.|few
TGTGCCAGCAGTTTTAAGGGACTGGGCTACAATGAGCAGTTCTTC
CASSFKGLGYNEQFF
>TRBJ1-6|TRBV28|.|.
TGTGCCAGCAGTTTAAGGGGGTTAAAATCACCCCTCCACTTT
CASSLRGLKSPLHF
>TRBJ1-2|TRBV28|.|.
TGTGCCAGCAGGAAAGGACGGGGATACTATGGCTACACCTTC
CASRKGRGYYGYTF
>TRBJ1-5|TRBV27|.|.
TGTGCCAGCAGTTTAACTGGTTATCAGCCCCAGCATTTT
CASSLTGYQPQHF
>TRBJ2-2|TRBV4-1|.|.
TGCGCCAGCAGCCAGTTTCACAGGGACACCGGGGAGCTGTTTTTT
CASSQFHRDTGELFF
>TRBJ1-3|TRBV7-6|TRBD1|.
TGTGCCAGCAGCTCAGGGGGGCCTGGAAACACCATATATTTT
CASSSGGPGNTIYF
>TRBJ2-7|TRBV5-6|.|.
TGTGCCAGCAAGCTTCAGACTAGACCCGCCGCCGAGCAGTACTTC
CASKLQTRPAAEQYF
>TRBJ1-6|TRBV19|.|.
TGTGCCAGTAGTATAGGTGGAGGCTCGCTTAATCGCCTCCACTTT
CASSIGGGSLNRLHF
>TRBJ2-3|TRBV19|TRBD1|.
TGTGCCATCCGGGACAGGGACACAGATACGCAGTATTTT
CAIRDRDTDTQYF
>TRBJ1-3|TRBV15|TRBD1|.
TGTGCCACCAGGGAGGGGACAGCCGGAAACACCATATATTTT
CATREGTAGNTIYF
>TRBJ1-2|TRBV21-1|.|few
TGTGCCAAAGGGACTCCGAGCTATGGCTACACCTTC
CAKGTPSYGYTF
>TRBJ2-2|TRBV7-8|TRBD1|.
TGTGCCAGCAGAGCGGGACAGGGTTCAACCGGGGAGCTGTTTTTT
CASRAGQGSTGELFF
>TRBJ1-2|TRBV9|TRBD1|.
TGTGCCAGCAGCGGGCCGGGACAGGGGTTGAGGGGCTACACCTTC
CASSGPGQGLRGYTF
>TRBJ2-7|TRBV2|TRBD2|.
TGTGCCAGCAGGGCGGGGACTAGCGGGAGGTCCTACGAGCAGTACTTC
CASRAGTSGRSYEQYF
>TRBJ1-5|TRBV7-2|.|.
TGTGCCAGCAGCTTATCCGGGACCAGGGGAGTAGAGCCCCAGCATTTT
CASSLSGTRGVEPQHF
>TRBJ2-1|TRBV6-6|TRBD2|.
TGTGCCAGCACCCGTAGCGGGGGGGCGAATGAGCAGTTCTTC
CASTRSGGANEQFF
>TRBJ2-7|TRBV6-1|.|.
TGTGCCAGCAGAGAACCTAGGGCTGCAGGGCCCTACGAGCAGTACTTC
CASREPRAAGPYEQYF
>TRBJ1-1|TRBV4-1|TRBD1|.
TGCGCCAGCAGCCAAGATGGAGGGACAGCTTTGAACACTGAAGCTTTCTTT
CASSQDGGTALNTEAFF
>TRBJ2-7|TRBV2|TRBD1|.
TGTGCCACCAAGGGGGCAGGGCTCAACGAGCAGTACTTC
CATKGAGLNEQYF
>TRBJ1-2|TRBV28|TRBD1|.
TGTGCCAGCAGTTCCTGGACAGGGTCTGGCTACACCTTC
CASSSWTGSGYTF
>TRBJ2-2|TRBV4-3|.|.
TGCGCCAGCAGCCAAAGCGGAGGGCTCCTCGCGAACACCGGGGAGCTGTTTTTT
CASSQSGGLLANTGELFF
>TRBJ2-1|TRBV6-1|.|.
TGTGCCAGCAGTCCAAGACAGGCTGGCCACAATGAGCAGTTCTTC
CASSPRQAGHNEQFF
>TRBJ2-7|TRBV30|.|.
TGTGCCTGGAGTGTAGGAGGGGCCTTATACGAGCAGTACTTC
CAWSVGGALYEQYF
>TRBJ2-7|TRBV6-5|TRBD2|once
TGTGCCAGCAGCCGGGGGGGCTACGAGCAGTACTTC
CASSRGGYEQYF
>TRBJ1-2|TRBV28|.|few
TGTGCCAGCAGTTTCTCAGGGTTTGGCTACACCTTC
CASSFSGFGYTF
>TRBJ2-1|TRBV7-2|.|.
TGTGCCAGCAGCTTCCAGATGTACAATGAGCAGTTCTTC
CASSFQMYNEQFF
>TRBJ1-6|TRBV5-6|.|once
TGTGCCAGCAGCTTGGCCGGGGGTACTCATTCACCCCTCCACTTT
CASSLAGGTHSPLHF
>TRBJ1-1|TRBV30|.|once
TGTGCCTGGACTCAGGGGTACACTGAAGCTTTCTTT
CAWTQGYTEAFF